The 8 T cell receptor beta chains presented below share a single source sample, sequenced in a study of shared T cell receptors in the human thymus. Assay used: immunoSEQ multiplex PCR; TCRdb lists only in-frame clones, some missing. There are 450,000 to 650,000 clones in the sample; roughly 74% occur only once, and about 0.014% lies in the top ten. The same sample was also used in a study of human thymus T cells.

Sequencing was performed on thymocytes. These receptors were collected from a boy under three years old with a congenital heart defect.

This sequence joins TRBV4-1 and TRBJ2-1; 10 bases agree with TRBD2. From germline, CDR1 is MGHRA and CDR2 YSYEKL. V dropped 1 base and J dropped 0; count of bases not matched to a gene: 12. The CDR3 is made up of 20 amino acids. The CDR3 bases are TGCGCCAGCAGCCAAGTCGAGGTGTTGGGACTAGCGCCCTCCTACAATGAGCAGTTCTTC. Translated: CASSQVEVLGLAPSYNEQFF.

The chain has TRBV11-2 and TRBJ2-7; D is ambiguous. This CDR3 has 16 residues. V was clipped by 5 bases and J by 3 bases, with 20 bases between them. Germline-derived CDR1 and CDR2 are SGHAT and FQNNGV. The CDR3, as DNA: TGTGCCAGCAGCCAGAGACCGCCATCGAGGCTCTACGAGCAGTACTTC. Translated, it gives CASSQRPPSRLYEQYF.

This clone was seen a few times. The rearrangement links TRBV19 to TRBJ2-1; perhaps TRBD2 as D (6 bases). Germline CDR1 reads LNHDA; CDR2 reads SQIVND (reference sequence). CDR3 length: 11 amino acids. The V gene lost 8 bases and the J gene lost 9 bases, with 11 bases spanning the gap. CDR3 nucleotides: TGTGCCAGTTCACCGGGGGTTGAGCAGTTCTTC. Its translation is CASSPGVEQFF.

This rearrangement joins TRBV4-1 to TRBJ1-5; 8 positions agree with TRBD1. This CDR3 is 15 amino acids long. The J segment lost 5 bases and the V segment lost 4 bases, leaving 7 bases of the junction unmatched. Looked up from germline, CDR1 is MGHRA and CDR2 is YSYEKL. The CDR3 reads CASSPIGQGHQPQHF. DNA for the CDR3: TGCGCCAGCAGCCCTATCGGACAGGGACATCAGCCCCAGCATTTT.

The chain has TRBV11-2 and TRBJ1-1; 7 bases match TRBD1. V gave up 0 bases and J gave up 1 base; unmatched junction bases: 5. The CDR3 contains 16 residues. CDR1 is SGHAT, CDR2 FQNNGV, per germline. This CDR3 is CASSLDYDRANTEAFF. In nucleotides, the CDR3 is TGTGCCAGCAGCTTAGACTATGACAGGGCGAACACTGAAGCTTTCTTT.

The chain couples TRBV7-8 to TRBJ2-1, with a possible D match to TRBD2 (7 bases). The V gene's germline CDR1 is SGHVS and CDR2 FQNEAQ. Trimming shortened V by 5 bases and J by 5 bases, and 28 bases separated the two germline ends. CDR3 length: 19 residues. The CDR3 region has the DNA TGTGCCAGCAGCCTCCGGGAGCCGGGGGGCGTTCCCTCGGACAATGAGCAGTTCTTC. This translates into CASSLREPGGVPSDNEQFF. Full variable domain (remainder filled in from reference TRBV7-8 and TRBJ2-1): GAGVSQSPRYKVAKRGQDVALRCDPISGHVSLFWYQQALGQGPEFLTYFQNEAQLDKSGLPSDRFFAERPEGSVSTLKIQRTQQEDSAVYLCASSLREPGGVPSDNEQFFGPGTRLTVL.

The CDR3 bases are TGTGCCAGCAGCTTATCCAGCGGGAGACCTGCCAAAAACATTCAGTACTTC. Its protein product is CASSLSSGRPAKNIQYF. The gene calls are TRBV11-2 and TRBJ2-4; TRBD2 matches at 8 bases. This CDR3 contains 17 residues. Germline trimming cut 2 bases from V and 1 base from J; bases unmatched to any gene: 7. Germline-derived CDR1 and CDR2 are SGHAT and FQNNGV.

This chain connects TRBV29-1 to TRBJ2-1; TRBD2 agrees at 8 bases. Germline V CDR1 and CDR2: SQVTM, ANQGSEA. The trim removed 6 bases at V and 3 bases at J, leaving 4 bases unmatched. This CDR3 is 13 amino acids long. In DNA form, the CDR3 reads TGCAGCGTCCCAGCGGGAGTCTACAATGAGCAGTTCTTC. Encoded protein: CSVPAGVYNEQFF.